This T cell receptor beta chain originates from a study of cytomegalovirus exposure and HLA in healthy donors. Clones were sequenced by immunoSEQ multiplex PCR, and TCRdb holds only the in-frame ones, with some missing. Among fewer than 130,000 clones listed, roughly 90% were seen once. Among the 120 or so subjects of the validation cohort, separate from the roughly 700-subject first cohort, were the donors. General study findings and limits: In vitro work confirmed that a few CMV-associated chains recognize CMV antigens. Rarity marked most TCR sequences, yet some public TCRs occurred in many donors.

The CDR3 sequence is 15 residues long. This clone was observed a few times. Its antigen remains unknown. The TCR comes from a woman under 40 in good health and CMV-seropositive. This chain links TRBV12-2 with TRBJ2-7; no DNA check was done on the table's D call, TRBD1. TRBV12-2 is designated a pseudogene. Specimen: PBMCs. In DNA form, the CDR3 reads TGTGCAAGTCGCTTAGCCGACAGGGGGCAGGACGAGCAGTACTTC. This sequence encodes CASRLADRGQDEQYF.